This TCR beta chain was sequenced in a study of shared clonotypes between healthy human individuals. Study-level points and caveats: Sampling covered nothing but blood. Tissue TCR repertoires likely differ from those found in blood. Rarefaction showed that sequencing of sorted subsets was incomplete (despite large depth).

With 2 bases clipped from V and 6 bases from J, the junction kept 6 bases outside the gene matches. Germline-derived CDR1 and CDR2 are SGHRS and YFSETQ. The CDR3 extends over 16 amino acids. A note on this clone: Antigen: not known.

Method: immunoSEQ multiplex PCR; TCRdb's copy keeps in-frame clones and lacks some. The table shows 2 million to 3 million clones, with roughly 93% occurring only once. The chain uses TRBV5-1 and TRBJ2-3, with 13 bases fitting TRBD2. The TCR was taken from a man younger than 30 in good health. Some clones in this sample may be carry-over from other donors' samples. The sample taken for sequencing was naive CD4+ T cells from PBMCs. Subset noted: CD45RA+ positively selected. The CDR3: CASSFRTSGSSDTQYF. DNA of the CDR3: TGCGCCAGCAGCTTCCGGACTAGCGGGAGTTCGGATACGCAGTATTTT. The variable domain in full, with the rest retrieved from reference TRBV5-1 and TRBJ2-3, is KAGVTQTPRYLIKTRGQQVTLSCSPISGHRSVSWYQQTPGQGLQFLFEYFSETQRNKGNFPGRFSGRQFSNSRSEMNVSTLELGDSALYLCASSFRTSGSSDTQYFGPGTRLTVL.